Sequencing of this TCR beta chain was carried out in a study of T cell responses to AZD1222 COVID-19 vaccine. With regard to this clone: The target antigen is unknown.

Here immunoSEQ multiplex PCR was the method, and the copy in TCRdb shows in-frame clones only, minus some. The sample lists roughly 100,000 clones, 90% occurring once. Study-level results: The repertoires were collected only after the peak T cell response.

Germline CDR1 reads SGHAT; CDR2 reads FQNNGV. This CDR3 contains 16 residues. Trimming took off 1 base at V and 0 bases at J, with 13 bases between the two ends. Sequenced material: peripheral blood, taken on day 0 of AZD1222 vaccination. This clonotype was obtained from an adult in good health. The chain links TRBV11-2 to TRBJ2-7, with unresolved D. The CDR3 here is CASSLVRGFGSYEQYF. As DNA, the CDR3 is TGTGCCAGCAGCTTAGTCCGTGGGTTTGGCTCCTACGAGCAGTACTTC.